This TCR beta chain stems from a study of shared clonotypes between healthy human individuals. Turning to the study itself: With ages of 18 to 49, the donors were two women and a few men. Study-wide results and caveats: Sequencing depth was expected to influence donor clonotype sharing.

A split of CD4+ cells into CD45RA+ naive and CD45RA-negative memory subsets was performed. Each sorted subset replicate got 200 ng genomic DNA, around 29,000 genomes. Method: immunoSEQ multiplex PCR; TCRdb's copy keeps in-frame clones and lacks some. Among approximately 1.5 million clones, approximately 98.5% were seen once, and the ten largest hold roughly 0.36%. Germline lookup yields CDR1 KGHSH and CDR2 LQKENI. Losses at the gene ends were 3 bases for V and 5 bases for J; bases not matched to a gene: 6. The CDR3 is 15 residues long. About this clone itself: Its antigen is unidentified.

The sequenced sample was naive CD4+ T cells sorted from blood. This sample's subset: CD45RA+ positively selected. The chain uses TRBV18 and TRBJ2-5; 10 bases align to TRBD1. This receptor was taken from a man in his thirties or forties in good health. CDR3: CASSPETGGDETQYF. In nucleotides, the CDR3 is TGTGCCAGCTCACCGGAGACAGGGGGCGATGAGACCCAGTACTTC.